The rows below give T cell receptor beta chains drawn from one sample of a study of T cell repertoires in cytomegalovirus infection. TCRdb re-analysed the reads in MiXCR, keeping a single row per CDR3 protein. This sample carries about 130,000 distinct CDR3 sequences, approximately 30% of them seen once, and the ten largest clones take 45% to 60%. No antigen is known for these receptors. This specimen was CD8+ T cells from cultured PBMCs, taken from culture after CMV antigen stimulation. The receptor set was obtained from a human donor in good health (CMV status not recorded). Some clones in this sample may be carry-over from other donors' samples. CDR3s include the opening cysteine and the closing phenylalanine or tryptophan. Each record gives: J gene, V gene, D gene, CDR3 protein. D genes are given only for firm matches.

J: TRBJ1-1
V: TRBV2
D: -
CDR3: CASSDGRGSTEAFF

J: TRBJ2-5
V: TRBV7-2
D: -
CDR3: CASVAEVLETQYF

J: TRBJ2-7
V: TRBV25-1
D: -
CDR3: CASSPPGTPYEQYF

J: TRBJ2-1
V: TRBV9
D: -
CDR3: CASSAGTRYYNEQFF

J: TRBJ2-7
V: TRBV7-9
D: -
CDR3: CASSEGSYEQYF

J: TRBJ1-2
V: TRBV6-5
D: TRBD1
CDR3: CASSPQGGAKGGYTF

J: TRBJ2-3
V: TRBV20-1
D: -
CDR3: CSARGLTATDTQYF

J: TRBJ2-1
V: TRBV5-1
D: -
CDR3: CASSLSGDEQFF

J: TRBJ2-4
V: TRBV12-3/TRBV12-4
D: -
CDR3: CASGQREHIQYF

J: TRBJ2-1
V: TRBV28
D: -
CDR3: CASSLAVGVSSYNEQFF

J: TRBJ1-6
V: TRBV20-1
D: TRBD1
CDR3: CSAREGQGPNSPLHF

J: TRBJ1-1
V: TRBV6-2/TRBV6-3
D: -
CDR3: CASRKDTPSNTEAFF

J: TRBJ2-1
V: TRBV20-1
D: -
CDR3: CSARSEETEQFF

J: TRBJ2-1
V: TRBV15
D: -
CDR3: CATSRVVEYNEQFF

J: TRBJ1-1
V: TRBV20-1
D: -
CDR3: CSARDPGRVNTEAFF

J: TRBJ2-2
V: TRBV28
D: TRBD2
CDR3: CASSFGGGANTGELFF

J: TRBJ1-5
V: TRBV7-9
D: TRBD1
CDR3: CASSPQGAFYSNQPQHF

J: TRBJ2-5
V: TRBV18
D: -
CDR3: CASSQGLWTEETQYF

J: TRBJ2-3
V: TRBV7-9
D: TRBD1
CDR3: CASNPGQGVSDTQYF

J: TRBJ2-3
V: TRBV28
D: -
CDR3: CASSLLIGDTQYF

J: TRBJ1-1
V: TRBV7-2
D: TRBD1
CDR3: CASSRRQGREAFF

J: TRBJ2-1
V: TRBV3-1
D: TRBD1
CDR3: CASSREASFRYGDRVGEQFF

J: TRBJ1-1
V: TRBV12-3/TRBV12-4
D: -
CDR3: CASSLTDGNTEAFF

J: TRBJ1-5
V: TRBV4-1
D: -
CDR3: CASSQVAASNQPQHF

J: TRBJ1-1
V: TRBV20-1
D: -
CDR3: CSAGVRGAEAFF

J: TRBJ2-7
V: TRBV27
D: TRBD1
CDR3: CASSLSDRVYEQYF

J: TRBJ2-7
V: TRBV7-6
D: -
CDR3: CASSRASEQYF

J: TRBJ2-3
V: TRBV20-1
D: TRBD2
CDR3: CSARPRTLAGGTDTQYF

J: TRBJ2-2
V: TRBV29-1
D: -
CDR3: CSVETPLTGKEAGELFF

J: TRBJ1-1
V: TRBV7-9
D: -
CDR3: CASSLGDYTEAFF

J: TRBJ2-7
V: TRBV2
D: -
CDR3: CASKGAYEQYF

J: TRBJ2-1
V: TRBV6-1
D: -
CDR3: CASSEGGPQAEDEQFF

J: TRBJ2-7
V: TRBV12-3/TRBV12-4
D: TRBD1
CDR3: CASSLGTAHEQYF

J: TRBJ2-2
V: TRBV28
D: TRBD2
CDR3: CASSITSGAGVHTGELFF

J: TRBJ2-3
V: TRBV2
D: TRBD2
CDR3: CARPGLALPDTQYF

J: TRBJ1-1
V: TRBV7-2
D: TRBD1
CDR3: CASTRDSSNTEAFF

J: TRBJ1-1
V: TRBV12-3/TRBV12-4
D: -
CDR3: CASITAVNTEAFF

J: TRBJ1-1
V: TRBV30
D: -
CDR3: CAWSTDREAFF

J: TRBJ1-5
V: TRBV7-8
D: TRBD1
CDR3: CASSLDRGNQPQHF

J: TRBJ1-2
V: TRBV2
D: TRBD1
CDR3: CASSAPDREDYGYTF

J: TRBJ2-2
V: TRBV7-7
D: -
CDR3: CASDYTGELFF

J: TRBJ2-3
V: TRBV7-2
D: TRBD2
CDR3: CASSLGAGGPSDTQYF

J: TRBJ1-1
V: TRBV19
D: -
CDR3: CATEAGPNTEAFF

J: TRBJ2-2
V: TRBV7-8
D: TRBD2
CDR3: CASSHGLAGGLGTGELFF

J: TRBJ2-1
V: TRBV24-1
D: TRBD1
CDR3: CATSDLRGQGHEQFF